The TCR beta chain described here comes from a study of early stage breast cancer tumors. General study points: Compared with adjacent normal breast, tumors showed about 2.4-fold denser, more clonal T cells. Comparing each tissue with blood distinguished tumor from normal in about 85% of the 16 patients.

From germline, CDR1 is SGHNT and CDR2 YYREEE (reference sequence). This CDR3 region has 13 residues. Trimming removed 2 bases at V and 6 bases at J, with 10 bases between. A remark on this clone: Its specificity is unknown.

The assay was immunoSEQ multiplex PCR, and TCRdb's table has in-frame clones only and misses some. The sample has 45,000 to 50,000 clones, roughly 80% seen once. This chain connects TRBV5-4 to TRBJ2-3; D is possibly TRBD2 (6 bases). Sequenced material: blood. The sequence came from a person in their fifties or sixties with breast cancer. CDR3 nucleotide sequence: TGTGCCAGCAGCTTCGGAGGGTGGGATACGCAGTATTTT. This encodes CASSFGGWDTQYF.